The 4 T cell receptor beta chains below come from one sample, sequenced in a study of OX40 agonist ivuxolimab in advanced cancers. Assay used: immunoSEQ multiplex PCR; TCRdb lists only in-frame clones, some missing. The table records about 52,000 clones, over 85% of them present only once. The specimen comprised CD4+ or CD8+ T cells sorted from blood, sampled in a trial of the OX40 agonist ivuxolimab. All receptors derive from an adult with an advanced solid tumor such as melanoma, head and neck, liver or kidney cancer.

The V gene is TRBV7-6, the J gene TRBJ2-7; no reliable D call. Germline V gene sequence: CDR1 SGHVS, CDR2 FNYEAQ. Trimming shortened V by 4 bases and J by 2 bases, and 15 bases separated the two germline ends. The CDR3 totals 15 residues. This chain's CDR3 is CASSSLPNPAYEQYF. CDR3 DNA: TGTGCCAGCAGCTCCCTGCCCAATCCCGCCTACGAGCAGTACTTC.

This clone was seen only once. The chain is built from TRBV7-8 and TRBJ2-1; D unresolved. Trimming stripped 1 base from V and 6 bases from J, with 1 base between. The CDR3 covers 11 residues. The germline gives CDR1 SGHVS, CDR2 FQNEAQ. The CDR3 DNA is TGTGCCAGCAGCTTAGGCAATGAGCAGTTCTTC. Translating it yields CASSLGNEQFF.

The chain employs TRBV13 and TRBJ1-2, with TRBD1 matching over 8 bases. This CDR3 has 15 residues. Germline values: CDR1 PRHDT, CDR2 FYEKMQ (reference sequence). The V gene end was trimmed by 5 bases and the J gene end by 5 bases; junction bases not matched to a gene: 10. In DNA, the CDR3 is TGTGCCAGCAGCCTAGTATCGACAGGGGATTATGGCTACACCTTC. Protein product: CASSLVSTGDYGYTF.

The CDR3 loop is CASSRPGAYEQYF. The CDR3 coding sequence is TGTGCCAGCAGTCGGCCAGGTGCCTACGAGCAGTACTTC. The chain combines TRBV6-5 with TRBJ2-7; D is unresolved. Trimming shortened V by 5 bases and J by 2 bases, and 10 bases separated the two germline ends. This CDR3 has 13 residues. Germline assignment: CDR1 MNHEY and CDR2 SVGAGI.